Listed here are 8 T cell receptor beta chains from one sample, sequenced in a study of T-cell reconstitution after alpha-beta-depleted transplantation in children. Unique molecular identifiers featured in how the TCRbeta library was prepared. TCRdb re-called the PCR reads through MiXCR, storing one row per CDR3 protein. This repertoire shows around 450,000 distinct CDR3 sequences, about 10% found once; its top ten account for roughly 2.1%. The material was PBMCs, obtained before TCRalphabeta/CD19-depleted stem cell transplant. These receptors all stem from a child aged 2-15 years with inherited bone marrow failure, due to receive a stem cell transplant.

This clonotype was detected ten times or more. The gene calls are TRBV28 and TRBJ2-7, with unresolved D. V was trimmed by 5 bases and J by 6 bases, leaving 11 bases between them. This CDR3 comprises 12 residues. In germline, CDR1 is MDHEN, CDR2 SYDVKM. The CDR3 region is CASSPVGFEQYF. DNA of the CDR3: TGTGCCAGCAGTCCGGTGGGGTTCGAGCAGTACTTC.

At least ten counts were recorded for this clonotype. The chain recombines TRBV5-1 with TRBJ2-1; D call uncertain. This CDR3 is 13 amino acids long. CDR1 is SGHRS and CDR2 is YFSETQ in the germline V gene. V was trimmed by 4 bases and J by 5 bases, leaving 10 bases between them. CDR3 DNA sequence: TGCGCCAGCAGCCAGACCCTGGACAATGAGCAGTTCTTC. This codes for CASSQTLDNEQFF.

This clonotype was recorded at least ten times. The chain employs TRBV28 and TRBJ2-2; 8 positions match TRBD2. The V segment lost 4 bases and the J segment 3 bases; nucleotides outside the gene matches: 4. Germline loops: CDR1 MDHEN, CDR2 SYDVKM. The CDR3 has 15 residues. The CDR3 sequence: CASSSGLEYTGELFF. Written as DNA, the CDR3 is TGTGCCAGCAGTTCGGGACTAGAGTACACCGGGGAGCTGTTTTTT. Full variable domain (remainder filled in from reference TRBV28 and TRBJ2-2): DVKVTQSSRYLVKRTGEKVFLECVQDMDHENMFWYRQDPGLGLRLIYFSYDVKMKEKGDIPEGYSVSREKKERFSLILESASTNQTSMYLCASSSGLEYTGELFFGEGSRLTVL.

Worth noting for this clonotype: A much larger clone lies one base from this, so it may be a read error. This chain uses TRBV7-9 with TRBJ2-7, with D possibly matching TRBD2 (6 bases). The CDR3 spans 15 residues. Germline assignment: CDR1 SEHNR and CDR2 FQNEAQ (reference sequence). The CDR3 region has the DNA TGTGCCAGCAGCGCCCCGGGAGTTCCGAGGTACGACCAGTACTTC. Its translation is CASSAPGVPRYDQYF.

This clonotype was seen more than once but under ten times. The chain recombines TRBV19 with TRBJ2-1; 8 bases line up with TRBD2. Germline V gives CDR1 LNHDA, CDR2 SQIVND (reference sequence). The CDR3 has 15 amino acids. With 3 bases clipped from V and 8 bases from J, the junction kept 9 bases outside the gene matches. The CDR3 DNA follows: TGTGCCAGTAGTATCTTGGCTAGCGGGCGCCATGAGCAGTTCTTC. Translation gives CASSILASGRHEQFF.

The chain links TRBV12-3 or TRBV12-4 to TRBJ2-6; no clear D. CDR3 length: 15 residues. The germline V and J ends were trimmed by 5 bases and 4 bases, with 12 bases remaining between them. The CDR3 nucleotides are TGTGCCAGCAGTCCCCTCGTGGCCGGGGCCAACGTCCTGACTTTC. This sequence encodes CASSPLVAGANVLTF.

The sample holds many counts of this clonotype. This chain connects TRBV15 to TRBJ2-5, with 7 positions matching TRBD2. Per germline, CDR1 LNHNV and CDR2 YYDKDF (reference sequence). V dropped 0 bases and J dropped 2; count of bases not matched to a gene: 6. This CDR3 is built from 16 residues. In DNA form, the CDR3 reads TGTGCCACCAGCAGAGATGTCTTAGCGGGTCAAGAGACCCAGTACTTC. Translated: CATSRDVLAGQETQYF.

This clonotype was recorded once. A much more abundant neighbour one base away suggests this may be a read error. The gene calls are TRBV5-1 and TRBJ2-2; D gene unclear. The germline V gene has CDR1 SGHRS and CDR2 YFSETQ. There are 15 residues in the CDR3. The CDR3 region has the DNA TGCCCCAGCAGCTTGGCACACGCGGACACCGGGGAGCTGTTTTTT. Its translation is CPSSLAHADTGELFF.